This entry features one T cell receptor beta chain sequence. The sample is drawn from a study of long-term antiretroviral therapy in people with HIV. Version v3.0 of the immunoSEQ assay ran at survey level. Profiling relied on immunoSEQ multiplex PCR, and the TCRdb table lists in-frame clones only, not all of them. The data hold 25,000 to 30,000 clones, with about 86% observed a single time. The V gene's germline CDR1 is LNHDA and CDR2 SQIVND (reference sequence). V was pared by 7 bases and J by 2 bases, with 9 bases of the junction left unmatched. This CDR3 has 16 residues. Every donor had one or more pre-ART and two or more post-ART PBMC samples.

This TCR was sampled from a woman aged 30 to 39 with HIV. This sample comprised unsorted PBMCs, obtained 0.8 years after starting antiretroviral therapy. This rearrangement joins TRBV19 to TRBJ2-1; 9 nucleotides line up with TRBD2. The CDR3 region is CASTATAGGPYNEQFF. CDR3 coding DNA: TGTGCCAGTACCGCTACCGCGGGGGGGCCCTACAATGAGCAGTTCTTC.